This TCR beta chain was found in a study of human T cells and chemical hapten exposure. The study, taken as a whole, reports: Counts of expanded TCRs (at PT1) showed a positive correlation with patch test score. The donor cohort had alopecia, so its immune response may not match that of healthy people.

This clonotype showed up just a few times. Antigen unknown. The germline V gene encodes CDR1 MDHEN and CDR2 SYDVKM. CDR3 length equals 18 residues. Losses at the gene ends were 6 bases for V and 0 bases for J; bases not matched to a gene: 14. Time point reported: patch test 2, 6 weeks after DPC sensitization. As for treatment: therapeutic diphenylcyclopropenone sensitization with weekly scalp DPC. Blood was drawn before each patch test was applied. It was unfractionated whole blood from which total RNA was extracted. One entry per CDR3 protein results from TCRdb running MiXCR on the RACE reads. The sample has about 400,000 distinct CDR3 sequences; roughly 6.3% are singletons.

The sequences come from whole blood, collected in connection with sensitization to the hapten diphenylcyclopropenone (DPC). This sequence originates from a woman aged 18-29 years with alopecia areata. Some clones in this sample may be carry-over from other donors' samples. The rearrangement links TRBV28 to TRBJ2-4, with 7 bases lining up with TRBD1. The CDR3 sequence: CASSPRSTGAVAKNIQYF. The CDR3 region has the DNA TGTGCCAGCAGCCCCCGGAGTACAGGGGCTGTAGCCAAAAACATTCAGTACTTC.